Listed below are T cell receptor beta chains from one sample, sequenced in a study of cytomegalovirus exposure and HLA in healthy donors. The repertoire was sequenced with immunoSEQ multiplex PCR; TCRdb's copy has only in-frame clones and lacks some. The sample lists some 150,000 clones; about 95% were seen once. The sequencing input was PBMCs. Every receptor here comes from a young man in good health and CMV-seropositive. Each CDR3 is given with its conserved first and last residue.

j_call v_call cdr3_aa
TRBJ2-1 TRBV27 CASSLSLGYLSSYNEQFF
TRBJ2-1 TRBV7-2 CASSHRLAGAFDEQFF
TRBJ1-2 TRBV28 CASSLWGQGAGDYGYTF
TRBJ2-3 TRBV13 CASSLGQTSTDTQYF
TRBJ1-5 TRBV19 CASSKTENSNQPQHF
TRBJ2-5 TRBV7-3 CASSLTPPNTGLGETQYF
TRBJ2-5 TRBV2 CASMAPSQETQYF
TRBJ2-2 TRBV2 CASEYTGELFF
TRBJ2-1 TRBV12-2 CASRPPGGTSGTWLYDNEQFF
TRBJ2-2 TRBV5-1 CASRSSGSPAGELFF
TRBJ1-2 TRBV29-1 CSVVWRDLDYGYTF
TRBJ2-2 TRBV27 CASRQGRNTGELFF
TRBJ1-1 TRBV5-1 CASSLVVQGAVEAFF
TRBJ2-7 TRBV14 CASSLYYEQYF
TRBJ2-6 TRBV27 CAVGTGATGANVLTF
TRBJ2-2 TRBV27 CASSFREAGELFF
TRBJ2-7 TRBV5-4 CASSLRQGSYEQYF
TRBJ2-7 TRBV6-1 CASSSPGGPSEQYF
TRBJ1-5 TRBV6-6 CASSYRRSNQPQHF
TRBJ1-2 TRBV6-1 CASSEARRQGALSGYTF
TRBJ2-7 TRBV27 CASSLRQGVRYEQYF
TRBJ1-5 TRBV6-1 CASSEAGEEGSNQPQHF
TRBJ2-2 TRBV11-2 CASSPLQGARNTGELFF
TRBJ1-3 TRBV7-9 CASSPQGVSGNTIYF
TRBJ2-1 TRBV10-3 CAITGRFDNEQFF
TRBJ2-2 TRBV29-1 CSVVLPGTGELFF
TRBJ2-1 TRBV28 CATGDSHNEQFF
TRBJ2-7 TRBV11-3 CASSPRTGQISEQYF
TRBJ2-2 TRBV2 CASAKEAGGGNTGELFF
TRBJ2-7 TRBV30 CAWRLRQSAYEQYF
TRBJ1-5 TRBV7-2 CASSEHGQSNQPQHF
TRBJ2-1 TRBV29-1 CSVETRESAYNEQFF
TRBJ1-4 TRBV19 CASSIDVRTGRTPRGEKLFF
TRBJ2-7 TRBV2 CASSEFSGRSEQYF
TRBJ2-7 TRBV18 CASSPRSRQQYF
TRBJ2-7 TRBV27 CASSLGQNYEQYF
TRBJ2-1 TRBV29-1 CSVEAGNDPEGMQFF
TRBJ2-7 TRBV2 CASTPFPGQGYEQYF
TRBJ2-7 TRBV11-2 CASSLGRASPDEQYF
TRBJ2-7 TRBV27 CASSGESYEQYF
TRBJ2-7 TRBV19 CASSWAGGNYEQYF
TRBJ2-7 TRBV5-1 CASSLERPTYEQYF
TRBJ2-4 TRBV5-4 CASSPRTGENIQYF
TRBJ1-6 TRBV18 CASSPQTRSYNSPLHF
TRBJ2-7 TRBV28 CASSPSGRATYEQYF
TRBJ1-1 TRBV4-1 CASSPKTGLEAFF
TRBJ2-4 TRBV28 CASSSLGELKNIQYF